This T cell receptor (beta chain) comes out of a study of identical twins. Study observations and caveats: Whereas memory repertoires showed no such difference, abundant cord blood beta clonotypes carried fewer insertions. Analyses of zero insertions could, in part, be confounded by invariant MAIT and iNKT cells.

The CDR3 length is 15 residues. The ends were cut back, 3 bases at V and 1 base at J, with 9 bases in the middle. Germline CDR1 reads LNHDA; CDR2 reads SQIVND (reference sequence). Addition of a universal primer site occurred through template switching, and cDNA carried unique molecular identifiers. TCRdb reanalysed the 5' RACE reads using MiXCR and keeps one entry per CDR3 protein. The sample comprises approximately 220,000 distinct CDR3 sequences, around 6.8% of which are singletons, and 1.9% rests with the top ten. Points on this clonotype: Its antigen is not identified.

Only healthy Caucasians were enrolled as donors. A further study also used this sample, focusing on yellow fever vaccine responses in identical twins.

The receptor comes from a woman aged 18 to 35 in good health. The chain has TRBV19 and TRBJ2-2; D is possibly TRBD1 (6 bases). The sequencing input was memory (CD45RO+) T cells sorted from blood. CDR3 in DNA: TGTGCCAGTAGTATTAGGGACAAGAACACCGGGGAGCTGTTTTTT. Translating it yields CASSIRDKNTGELFF.